Listed below are T cell receptor beta chains from one sample, sequenced in a study of T cell responses to AZD1222 COVID-19 vaccine. The table came from immunoSEQ multiplex PCR; TCRdb's copy has only in-frame clones and leaves some out. Seen here are about 180,000 clones, 70% to 90% observed once, and the top ten hold more than 0.4%. The specimen comprised peripheral blood, sampled on day 0 of AZD1222 vaccination. Source of these receptors: an adult in good health. The CDR3 runs from the conserved cysteine through the conserved F or W. The D gene is left open where the match is weak. Some rows have no size entry. The others give once, few or many, or a class for an expanded clone.

size: NA; V: TRBV6-2/TRBV6-3; J: TRBJ2-7; D: NA; CDR3: CASSSTSGSSYEQYF; DNA: TGTGCCAGCAGTTCCACCTCCGGGTCCTCCTACGAGCAGTACTTC
size: NA; V: TRBV28; J: TRBJ2-5; D: TRBD1; CDR3: CASSFGRGPRQETQYF; DNA: TGTGCCAGCAGTTTTGGCAGGGGGCCCCGCCAAGAGACCCAGTACTTC
size: NA; V: TRBV19; J: TRBJ1-2; D: NA; CDR3: CASSWGENYGYTF; DNA: TGTGCCAGTAGTTGGGGTGAGAACTATGGCTACACCTTC
size: NA; V: TRBV10-1; J: TRBJ2-3; D: NA; CDR3: CASSPGGFTDTQYF; DNA: TGCGCCAGCTCACCGGGGGGCTTCACAGATACGCAGTATTTT
size: once; V: TRBV10-3; J: TRBJ1-6; D: TRBD1; CDR3: CAISVGQGPPYNSPLHF; DNA: TGTGCCATCAGTGTGGGACAGGGCCCACCCTATAATTCACCCCTCCACTTT
size: NA; V: TRBV28; J: TRBJ1-2; D: NA; CDR3: CASSLSLSYDYTF; DNA: TGTGCCAGCAGTTTATCCCTTTCCTATGACTACACCTTC
size: NA; V: TRBV6-5; J: TRBJ1-2; D: NA; CDR3: CASSLGEGYGYTF; DNA: TGTGCCAGCAGCCTTGGCGAAGGCTATGGCTACACCTTC
size: NA; V: TRBV12-3/TRBV12-4; J: TRBJ2-3; D: NA; CDR3: CASSSPSTDTQYF; DNA: TGTGCCAGCAGTTCGCCAAGCACAGATACGCAGTATTTT
size: NA; V: TRBV6-5; J: TRBJ2-2; D: NA; CDR3: CASSRDTGELFF; DNA: TGTGCCAGCAGCCGGGACACCGGGGAGCTGTTTTTT
size: NA; V: TRBV11-2; J: TRBJ2-3; D: TRBD2; CDR3: CASSLGGVADTQYF; DNA: TGTGCCAGCAGCCTCGGGGGGGTCGCAGATACGCAGTATTTT